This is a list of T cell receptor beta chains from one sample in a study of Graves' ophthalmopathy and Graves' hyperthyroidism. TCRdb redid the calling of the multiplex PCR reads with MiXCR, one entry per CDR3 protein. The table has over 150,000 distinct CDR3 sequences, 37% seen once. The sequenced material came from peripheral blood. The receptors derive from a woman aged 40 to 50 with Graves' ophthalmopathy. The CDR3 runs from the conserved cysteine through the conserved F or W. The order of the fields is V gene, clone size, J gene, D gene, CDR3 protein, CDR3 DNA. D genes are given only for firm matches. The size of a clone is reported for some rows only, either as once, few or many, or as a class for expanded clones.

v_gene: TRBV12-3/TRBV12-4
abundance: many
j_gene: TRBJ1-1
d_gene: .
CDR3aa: CASSLSSNTEAFF
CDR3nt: TGTGCCAGCAGTCTCAGCAGCAACACTGAAGCTTTCTTT

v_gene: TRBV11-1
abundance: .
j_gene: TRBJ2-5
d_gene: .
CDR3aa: CASTLRGRYETQYF
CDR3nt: TGTGCCAGCACCTTGCGGGGTCGCTATGAGACCCAGTACTTC

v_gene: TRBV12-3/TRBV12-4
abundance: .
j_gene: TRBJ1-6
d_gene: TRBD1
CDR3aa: CASSNRGGSPLHF
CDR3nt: TGTGCCAGCAGCAACAGGGGAGGCTCACCCCTCCACTTT

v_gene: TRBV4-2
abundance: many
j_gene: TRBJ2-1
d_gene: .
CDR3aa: CASSQVEVDEQFF
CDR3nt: TGTGCCAGCAGCCAAGTGGAGGTCGATGAGCAGTTCTTC

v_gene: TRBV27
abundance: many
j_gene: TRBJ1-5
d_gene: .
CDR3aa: CASRRADTPNHQPQHF
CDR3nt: TGTGCCAGCCGTAGGGCCGACACGCCTAACCATCAGCCCCAGCATTTT

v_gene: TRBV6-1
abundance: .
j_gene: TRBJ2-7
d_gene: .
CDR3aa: CASSPNRGLPYEQYF
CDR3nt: TGTGCCAGCAGCCCCAATCGCGGACTTCCCTACGAGCAGTACTTC

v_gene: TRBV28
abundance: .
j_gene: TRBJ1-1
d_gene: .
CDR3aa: CASTTTSRVAFF
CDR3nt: TGTGCCAGCACCACGACATCCCGGGTAGCTTTCTTT

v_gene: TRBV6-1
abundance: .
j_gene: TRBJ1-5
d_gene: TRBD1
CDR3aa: CASSPGGLNTSNQPQHF
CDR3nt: TGTGCCAGCAGTCCAGGGGGCCTGAATACTAGCAATCAGCCCCAGCATTTT

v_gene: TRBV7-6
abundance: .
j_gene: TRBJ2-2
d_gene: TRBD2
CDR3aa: CASSLGLAATGELFF
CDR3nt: TGTGCCAGCAGCTTAGGACTAGCGGCCACCGGGGAGCTGTTTTTT

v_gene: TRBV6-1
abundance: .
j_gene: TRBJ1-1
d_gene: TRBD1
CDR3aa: CASRLRDRGEAFF
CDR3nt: TGTGCCAGCAGGCTCAGGGACAGGGGTGAAGCTTTCTTT

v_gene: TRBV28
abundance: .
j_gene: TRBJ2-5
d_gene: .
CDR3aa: CASSSPRPGWSPRTQYF
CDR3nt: TGTGCCAGCAGTTCCCCCCGGCCAGGGTGGTCCCCAAGGACCCAGTACTTC

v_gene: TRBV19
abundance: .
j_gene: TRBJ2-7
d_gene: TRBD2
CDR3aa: CASLGSGSSYEQYF
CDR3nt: TGTGCCAGCTTAGGTAGCGGGAGCTCCTACGAGCAGTACTTC

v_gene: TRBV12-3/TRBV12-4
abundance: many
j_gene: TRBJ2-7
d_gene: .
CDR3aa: CASIRSENPRSYEQYF
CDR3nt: TGTGCCAGCATTCGATCTGAGAACCCCAGATCCTACGAGCAGTACTTC

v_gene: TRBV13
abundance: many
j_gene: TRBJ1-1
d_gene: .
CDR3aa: CASSSGPDTEAFF
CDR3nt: TGTGCCAGCAGCTCGGGACCGGACACTGAAGCTTTCTTT

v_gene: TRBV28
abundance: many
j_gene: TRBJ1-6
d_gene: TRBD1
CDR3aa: CASSLLGTAKFSPLHF
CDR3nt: TGTGCCAGCAGTTTATTAGGGACAGCTAAATTTTCACCCCTCCACTTT

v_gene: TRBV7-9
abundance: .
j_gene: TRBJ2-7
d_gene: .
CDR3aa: CASSSNSGEQYF
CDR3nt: TGTGCCAGCAGCTCAAATTCGGGCGAGCAGTACTTC

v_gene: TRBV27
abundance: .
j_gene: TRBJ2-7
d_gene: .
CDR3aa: CASRESSYEQYF
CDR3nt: TGTGCCAGCAGAGAATCTTCCTACGAGCAGTACTTC

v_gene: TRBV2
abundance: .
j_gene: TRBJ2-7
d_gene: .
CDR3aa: CASSVDSVYEQYF
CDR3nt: TGTGCCAGCAGTGTAGACAGTGTCTACGAGCAGTACTTC

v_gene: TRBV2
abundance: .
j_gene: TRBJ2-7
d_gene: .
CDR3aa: CASSPGLASEQYF
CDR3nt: TGTGCCAGCAGTCCCGGACTCGCCAGCGAGCAGTACTTC

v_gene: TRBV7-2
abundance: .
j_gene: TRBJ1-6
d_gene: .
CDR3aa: CASSFRVRDSPLHF
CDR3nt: TGTGCCAGCAGCTTCCGGGTTAGGGATTCACCCCTCCACTTT

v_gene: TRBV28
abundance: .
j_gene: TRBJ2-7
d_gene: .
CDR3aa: CASSFRQRPYEQYF
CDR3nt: TGTGCCAGCAGTTTTCGGCAGAGGCCCTACGAGCAGTACTTC

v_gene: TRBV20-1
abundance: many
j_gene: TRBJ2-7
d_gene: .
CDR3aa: CSAQRDYSYEQYF
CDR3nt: TGCAGTGCCCAGCGTGACTACTCCTACGAGCAGTACTTC

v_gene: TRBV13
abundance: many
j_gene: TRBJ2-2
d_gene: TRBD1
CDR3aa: CATTRGGQGLNTGELFF
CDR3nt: TGTGCCACCACCCGTGGGGGACAGGGATTGAACACCGGGGAGCTGTTTTTT

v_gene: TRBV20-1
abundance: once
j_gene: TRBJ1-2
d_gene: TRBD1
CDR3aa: CSAIGQGYGYTF
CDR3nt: TGCAGTGCCATTGGACAGGGCTATGGCTACACCTTC

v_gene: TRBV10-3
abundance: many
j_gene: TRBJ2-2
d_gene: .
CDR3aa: CAISDQTGNTGELFF
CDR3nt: TGTGCCATCAGTGACCAGACAGGGAACACCGGGGAGCTGTTTTTT

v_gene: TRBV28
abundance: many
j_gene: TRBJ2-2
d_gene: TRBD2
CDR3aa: CASSTASGGGVGELFF
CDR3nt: TGTGCCAGCAGTACCGCTAGCGGGGGGGGTGTCGGGGAGCTGTTTTTT

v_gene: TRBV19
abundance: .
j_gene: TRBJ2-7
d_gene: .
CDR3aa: CASTSTGTESYEQYF
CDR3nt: TGTGCCAGTACTTCTACCGGGACCGAATCCTACGAGCAGTACTTC

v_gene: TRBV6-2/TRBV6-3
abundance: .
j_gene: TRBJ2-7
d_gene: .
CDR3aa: CASSFQGLGEQYF
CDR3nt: TGTGCCAGCAGTTTTCAGGGTTTAGGGGAGCAGTACTTC

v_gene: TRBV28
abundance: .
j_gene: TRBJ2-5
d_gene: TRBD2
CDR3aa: CASSPRTSDAETQYF
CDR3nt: TGTGCCAGCAGTCCGAGAACTAGCGACGCAGAGACCCAGTACTTC

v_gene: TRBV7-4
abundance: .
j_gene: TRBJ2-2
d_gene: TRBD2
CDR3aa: CASSPRGGFNTGELFF
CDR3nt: TGTGCCAGCAGCCCCCGGGGGGGATTCAACACCGGGGAGCTGTTTTTT

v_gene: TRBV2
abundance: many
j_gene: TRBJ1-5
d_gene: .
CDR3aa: CASSSGRLSNQPQHF
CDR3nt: TGTGCCAGCAGTTCCGGACGGCTGAGCAATCAGCCCCAGCATTTT

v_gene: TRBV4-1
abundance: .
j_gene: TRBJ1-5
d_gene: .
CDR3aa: CASSSTPGKPQHF
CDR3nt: TGCGCCAGCAGCTCCACTCCGGGTAAGCCCCAGCATTTT

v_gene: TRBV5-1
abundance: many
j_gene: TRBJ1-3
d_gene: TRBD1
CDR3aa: CASSLEPRGTGNTIYF
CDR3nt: TGCGCCAGCAGCTTGGAGCCCAGGGGGACCGGAAACACCATATATTTT

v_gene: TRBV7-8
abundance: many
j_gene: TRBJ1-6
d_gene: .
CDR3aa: CASSLGRGYNSPLHF
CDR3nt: TGTGCCAGCAGCTTAGGTCGGGGGTATAATTCACCCCTCCACTTT

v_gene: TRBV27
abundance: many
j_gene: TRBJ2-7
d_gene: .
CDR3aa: CASGEGRGAEQYF
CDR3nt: TGTGCCAGCGGGGAAGGCAGAGGGGCCGAGCAGTACTTC

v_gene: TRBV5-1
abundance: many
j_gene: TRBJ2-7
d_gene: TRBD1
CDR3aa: CASSYGQGVRREQYF
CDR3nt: TGCGCCAGCAGCTACGGACAGGGGGTTCGTCGCGAGCAGTACTTC

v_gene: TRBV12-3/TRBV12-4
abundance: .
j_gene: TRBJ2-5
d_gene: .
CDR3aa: CASSFVGLSQETQYF
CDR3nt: TGTGCCAGCAGTTTCGTTGGACTTTCCCAAGAGACCCAGTACTTC

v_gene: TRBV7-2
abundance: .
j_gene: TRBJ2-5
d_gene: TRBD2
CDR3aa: CSSGRAGQETQYF
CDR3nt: TGTAGTAGCGGGAGGGCCGGCCAAGAGACCCAGTACTTC

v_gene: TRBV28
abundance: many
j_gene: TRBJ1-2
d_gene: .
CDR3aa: CASSNPGGWANYGYTF
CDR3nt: TGTGCCAGCAGTAACCCGGGGGGCTGGGCTAACTATGGCTACACCTTC

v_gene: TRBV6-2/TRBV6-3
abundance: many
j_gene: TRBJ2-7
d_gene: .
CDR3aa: CASSGSTYEQYF
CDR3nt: TGTGCCAGCAGTGGATCCACCTACGAGCAGTACTTC

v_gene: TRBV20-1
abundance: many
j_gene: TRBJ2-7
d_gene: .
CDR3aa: CSARQIDRYEQYF
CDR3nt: TGCAGTGCTAGACAGATCGACAGATACGAGCAGTACTTC

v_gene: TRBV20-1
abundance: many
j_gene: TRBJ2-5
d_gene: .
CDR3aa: CSARPLNQRPRVGWKTQYF
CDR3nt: TGCAGTGCTAGACCTCTAAACCAGCGACCCAGGGTGGGTTGGAAGACCCAGTACTTC

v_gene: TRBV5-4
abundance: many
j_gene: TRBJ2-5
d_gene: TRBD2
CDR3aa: CASSLRGGGTQYF
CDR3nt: TGTGCCAGCAGCTTACGGGGGGGAGGGACCCAGTACTTC